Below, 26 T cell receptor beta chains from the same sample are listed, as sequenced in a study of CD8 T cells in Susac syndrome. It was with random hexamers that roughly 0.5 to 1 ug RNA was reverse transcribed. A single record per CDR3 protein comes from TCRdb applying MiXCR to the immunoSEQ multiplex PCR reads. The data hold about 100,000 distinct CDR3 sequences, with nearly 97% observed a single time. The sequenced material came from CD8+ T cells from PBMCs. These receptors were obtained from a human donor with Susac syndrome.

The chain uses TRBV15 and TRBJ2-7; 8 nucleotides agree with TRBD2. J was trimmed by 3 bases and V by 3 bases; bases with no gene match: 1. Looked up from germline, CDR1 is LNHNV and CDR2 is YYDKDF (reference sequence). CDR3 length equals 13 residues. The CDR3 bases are TGTGCCACCAGCAGTAGCGGGAACTACGAGCAGTACTTC. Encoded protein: CATSSSGNYEQYF.

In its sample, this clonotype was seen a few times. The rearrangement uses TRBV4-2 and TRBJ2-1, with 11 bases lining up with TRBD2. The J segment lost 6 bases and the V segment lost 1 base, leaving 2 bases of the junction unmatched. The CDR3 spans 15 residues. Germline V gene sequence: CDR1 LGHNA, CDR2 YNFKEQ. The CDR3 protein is CASSQVSGGANEQFF. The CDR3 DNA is TGTGCCAGCAGCCAAGTTAGCGGGGGGGCCAATGAGCAGTTCTTC.

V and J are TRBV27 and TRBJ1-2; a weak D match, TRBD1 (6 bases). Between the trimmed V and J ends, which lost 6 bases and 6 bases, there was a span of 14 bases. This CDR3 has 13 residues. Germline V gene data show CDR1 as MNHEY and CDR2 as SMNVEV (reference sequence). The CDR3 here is CASRPTGLDGYTF. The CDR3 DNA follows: TGTGCCAGCAGGCCAACAGGGCTCGATGGCTACACCTTC.

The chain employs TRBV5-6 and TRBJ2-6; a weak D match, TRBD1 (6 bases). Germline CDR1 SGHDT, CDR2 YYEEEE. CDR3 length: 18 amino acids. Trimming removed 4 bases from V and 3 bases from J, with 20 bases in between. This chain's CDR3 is CASSANRAGLRGANVLTF. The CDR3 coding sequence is TGTGCCAGCAGCGCCAACAGGGCTGGCTTACGTGGGGCCAACGTCCTGACTTTC.

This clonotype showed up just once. This CDR3 is CATSRDLRRAYEQYF. CDR3 nucleotide sequence: TGTGCCACCAGCAGAGATCTCCGGAGAGCCTACGAGCAGTACTTC. This chain joins TRBV15 and TRBJ2-7; no firm D call. This CDR3 has 15 amino acids. The V gene's germline CDR1 is LNHNV and CDR2 YYDKDF (reference sequence). The V end was cut by 0 bases, the J end by 2 bases, with 11 bases between.

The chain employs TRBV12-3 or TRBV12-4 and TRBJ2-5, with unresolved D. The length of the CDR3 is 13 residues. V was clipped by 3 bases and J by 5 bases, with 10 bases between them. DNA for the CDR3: TGTGCCAGCAGTTTCGATGGAGAGGAGACCCAGTACTTC. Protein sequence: CASSFDGEETQYF.

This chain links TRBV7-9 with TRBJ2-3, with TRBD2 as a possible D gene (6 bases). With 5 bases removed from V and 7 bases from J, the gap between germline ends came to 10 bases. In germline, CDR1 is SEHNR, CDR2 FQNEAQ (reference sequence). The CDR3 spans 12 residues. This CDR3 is CASSPGGNTQYF. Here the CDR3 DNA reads TGTGCCAGCAGCCCCGGCGGGAATACGCAGTATTTT. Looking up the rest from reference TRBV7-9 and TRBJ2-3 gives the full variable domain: DTGVSQNPRHKITKRGQNVTFRCDPISEHNRLYWYRQTLGQGPEFLTYFQNEAQLEKSRLLSDRFSAERPKGSFSTLEIQRTEQGDSAMYLCASSPGGNTQYFGPGTRLTVL.

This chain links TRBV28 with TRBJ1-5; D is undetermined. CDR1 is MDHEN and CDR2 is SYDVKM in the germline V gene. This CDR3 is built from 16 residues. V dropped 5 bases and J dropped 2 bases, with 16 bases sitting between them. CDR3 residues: CASSPPSAWGNQPQHF. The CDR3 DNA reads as TGTGCCAGCAGTCCCCCTTCTGCCTGGGGCAATCAGCCCCAGCATTTT.

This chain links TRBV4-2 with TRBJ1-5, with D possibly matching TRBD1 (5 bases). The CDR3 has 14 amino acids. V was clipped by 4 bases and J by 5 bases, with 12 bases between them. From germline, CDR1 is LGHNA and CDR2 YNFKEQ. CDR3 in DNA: TGTGCCAGCAGCCCCCAGGGTGGGGATCAGCCCCAGCATTTT. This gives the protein CASSPQGGDQPQHF.

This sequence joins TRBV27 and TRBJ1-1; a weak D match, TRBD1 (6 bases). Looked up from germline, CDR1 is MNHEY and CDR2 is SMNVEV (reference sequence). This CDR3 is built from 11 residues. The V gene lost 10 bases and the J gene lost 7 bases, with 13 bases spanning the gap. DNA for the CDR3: TGTGCCACCAGACAGGCGAATGAAGCTTTCTTT. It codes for CATRQANEAFF.

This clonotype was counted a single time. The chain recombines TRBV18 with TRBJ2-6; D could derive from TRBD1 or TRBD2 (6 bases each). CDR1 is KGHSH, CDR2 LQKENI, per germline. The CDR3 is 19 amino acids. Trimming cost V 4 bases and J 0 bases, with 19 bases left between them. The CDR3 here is CASSRPSGATGSGANVLTF. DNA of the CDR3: TGTGCCAGCTCACGGCCCTCGGGGGCGACAGGCTCTGGGGCCAACGTCCTGACTTTC.

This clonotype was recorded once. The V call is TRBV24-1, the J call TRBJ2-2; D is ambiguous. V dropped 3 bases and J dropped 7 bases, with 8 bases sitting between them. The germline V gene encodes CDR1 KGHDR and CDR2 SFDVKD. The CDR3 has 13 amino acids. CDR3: CATSDRLGGELFF. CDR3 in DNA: TGTGCCACCAGTGATCGTTTAGGCGGGGAGCTGTTTTTT.

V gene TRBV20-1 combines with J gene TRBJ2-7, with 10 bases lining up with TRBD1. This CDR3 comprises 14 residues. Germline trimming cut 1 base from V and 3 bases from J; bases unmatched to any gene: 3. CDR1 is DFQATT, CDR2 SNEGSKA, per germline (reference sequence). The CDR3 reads CSARGRDRGYEQYF. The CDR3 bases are TGCAGTGCTAGAGGCCGGGACAGGGGCTACGAGCAGTACTTC.

In nucleotides, the CDR3 is TGCAGCGTGGAGGAAACCACGGAGCGGTCCTCTGGGGCCAACGTCCTGACTTTC. It encodes CSVEETTERSSGANVLTF. The chain couples TRBV29-1 to TRBJ2-6; a weak D match, TRBD2 (5 bases). Deletions cut 6 bases from V and 0 bases from J, with 21 bases between. The CDR3 contains 18 residues. Germline V lookup: CDR1 SQVTM, CDR2 ANQGSEA.

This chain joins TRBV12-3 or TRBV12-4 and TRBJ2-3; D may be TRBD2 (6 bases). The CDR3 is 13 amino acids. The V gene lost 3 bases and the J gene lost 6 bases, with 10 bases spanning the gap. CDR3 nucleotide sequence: TGTGCCAGCAGTTTCGGCGGGACCGATACGCAGTATTTT. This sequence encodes CASSFGGTDTQYF.

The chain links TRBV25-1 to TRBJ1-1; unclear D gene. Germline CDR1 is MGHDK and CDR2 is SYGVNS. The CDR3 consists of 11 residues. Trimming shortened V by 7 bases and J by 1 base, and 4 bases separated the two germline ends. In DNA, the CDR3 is TGTGCCAGCATCGGGAACACTGAAGCTTTCTTT. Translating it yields CASIGNTEAFF.

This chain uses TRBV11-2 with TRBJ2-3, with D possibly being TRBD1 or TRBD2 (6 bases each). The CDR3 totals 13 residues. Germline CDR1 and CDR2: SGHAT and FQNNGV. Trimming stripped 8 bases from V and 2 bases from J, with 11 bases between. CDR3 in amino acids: CASEGEDTDTQYF. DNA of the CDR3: TGTGCCAGCGAGGGGGAGGACACAGATACGCAGTATTTT.

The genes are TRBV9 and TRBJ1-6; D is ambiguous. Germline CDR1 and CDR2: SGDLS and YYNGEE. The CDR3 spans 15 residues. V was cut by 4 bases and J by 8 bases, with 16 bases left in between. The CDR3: CASSSNTVPHSPLHF. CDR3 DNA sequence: TGTGCCAGCAGCTCAAACACGGTCCCACATTCACCCCTCCACTTT.

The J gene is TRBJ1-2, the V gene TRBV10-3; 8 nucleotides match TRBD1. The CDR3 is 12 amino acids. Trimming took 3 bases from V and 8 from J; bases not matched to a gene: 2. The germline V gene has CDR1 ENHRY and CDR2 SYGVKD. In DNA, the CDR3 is TGTGCCATCAGTGATACAGGGGGGGGCTACACCTTC. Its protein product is CAISDTGGGYTF.

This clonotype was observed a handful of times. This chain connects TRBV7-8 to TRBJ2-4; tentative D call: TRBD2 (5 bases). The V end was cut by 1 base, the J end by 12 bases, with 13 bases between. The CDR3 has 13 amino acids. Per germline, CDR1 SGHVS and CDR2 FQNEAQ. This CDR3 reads CASSLVPLAGQYF. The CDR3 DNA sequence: TGTGCCAGCAGCTTAGTTCCGCTAGCCGGTCAGTACTTC. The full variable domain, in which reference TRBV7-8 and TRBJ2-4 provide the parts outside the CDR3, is GAGVSQSPRYKVAKRGQDVALRCDPISGHVSLFWYQQALGQGPEFLTYFQNEAQLDKSGLPSDRFFAERPEGSVSTLKIQRTQQEDSAVYLCASSLVPLAGQYFGAGTRLSVL.

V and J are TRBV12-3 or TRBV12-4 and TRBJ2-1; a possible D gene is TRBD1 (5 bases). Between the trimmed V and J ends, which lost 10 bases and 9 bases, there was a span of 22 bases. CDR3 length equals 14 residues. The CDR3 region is CAILRGWGNVEQFF. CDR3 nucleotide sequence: TGTGCCATCCTAAGGGGTTGGGGCAATGTTGAGCAGTTCTTC.

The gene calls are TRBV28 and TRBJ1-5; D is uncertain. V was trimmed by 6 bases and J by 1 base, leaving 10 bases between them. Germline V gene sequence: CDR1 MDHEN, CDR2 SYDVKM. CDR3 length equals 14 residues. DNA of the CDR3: TGTGCCAGCAGCCGTCACGTGAGCAATCAGCCCCAGCATTTT. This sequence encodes CASSRHVSNQPQHF.

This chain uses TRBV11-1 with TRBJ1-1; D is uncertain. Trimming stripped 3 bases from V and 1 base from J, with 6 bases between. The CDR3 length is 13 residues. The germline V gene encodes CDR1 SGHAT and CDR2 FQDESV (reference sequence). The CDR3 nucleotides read TGTGCCAGCAGCTTCGCCAGGAACACTGAAGCTTTCTTT. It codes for CASSFARNTEAFF.

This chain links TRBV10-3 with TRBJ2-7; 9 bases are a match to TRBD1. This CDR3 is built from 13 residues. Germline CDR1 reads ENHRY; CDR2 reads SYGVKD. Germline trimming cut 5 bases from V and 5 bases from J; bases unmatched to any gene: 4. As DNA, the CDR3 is TGTGCCATCAGTACAGGGGGCCGCAACGAGCAGTACTTC. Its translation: CAISTGGRNEQYF.

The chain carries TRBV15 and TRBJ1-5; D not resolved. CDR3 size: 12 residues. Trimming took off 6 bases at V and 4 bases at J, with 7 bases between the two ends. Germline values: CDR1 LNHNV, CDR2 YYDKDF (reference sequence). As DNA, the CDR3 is TGTGCCACCAGTACCCTGAATCAGCCCCAGCATTTT. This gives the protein CATSTLNQPQHF.

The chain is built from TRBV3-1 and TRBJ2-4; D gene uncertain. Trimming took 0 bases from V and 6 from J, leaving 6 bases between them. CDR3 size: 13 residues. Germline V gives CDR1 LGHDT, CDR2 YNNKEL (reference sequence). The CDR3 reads CASSQDMGNIQYF. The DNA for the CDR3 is TGTGCCAGCAGCCAAGATATGGGAAACATTCAGTACTTC.